One sample yielded the 10 T cell receptor beta chains listed below, sequenced in a study of blood T cell repertoires in COVID-19. The protocol was immunoSEQ multiplex PCR, while the TCRdb copy is restricted to in-frame clones and leaves out a portion. The data show about 47,000 clones, around 90% seen once. The sample consisted of peripheral blood. The receptors derive from a man in his fifties with active COVID-19.

V usage is TRBV7-9 and J usage is TRBJ1-4; 9 bases are shared with TRBD1. The CDR3 length is 16 residues. Germline V gives CDR1 SEHNR, CDR2 FQNEAQ (reference sequence). With V trimmed by 6 bases and J by 10 bases, 15 bases remained unmatched. CDR3 in amino acids: CASSSQLTGGGGKLFF. CDR3 in DNA: TGTGCCAGCAGTTCGCAACTTACAGGGGGCGGGGGAAAACTGTTTTTT.

V gene TRBV7-2 combines with J gene TRBJ2-3; D unresolved. CDR1 and CDR2 (germline): SGHTA, FQGNSA. V lost 1 base and J lost 0, with 11 bases in between. This CDR3 comprises 16 residues. DNA of the CDR3: TGTGCCAGCAGCTTAGGCCGAGTATTTAGCACAGATACGCAGTATTTT. Its protein is CASSLGRVFSTDTQYF.

This chain joins TRBV3-1 (or the pseudogene TRBV3-2) and TRBJ2-1; TRBD2 aligns across 9 bases. CDR3 size: 15 residues. V shed 3 bases, J shed 0 bases, and the junction held 0 bases outside the gene matches. In germline, CDR1 is LGHDT, CDR2 YNNKEL (reference sequence). The CDR3 region has the DNA TGTGCCAGCAGCCAGCGGGAGGGCTCCTACAATGAGCAGTTCTTC. Protein sequence: CASSQREGSYNEQFF.

This clone came up a few times. The chain joins TRBV7-9 to TRBJ1-6; the D gene is possibly TRBD1 (6 bases). The CDR3 sequence is 17 residues long. Trimming took off 1 base at V and 6 bases at J, with 16 bases between the two ends. Germline loops: CDR1 SEHNR, CDR2 FQNEAQ (reference sequence). DNA for the CDR3: TGTGCCAGCAGCTTAGGGGGCAGGGGCCTATCTAATTCACCCCTCCACTTT. Its translation is CASSLGGRGLSNSPLHF.

The chain recombines TRBV25-1 with TRBJ2-2; 10 bases agree with TRBD1. This CDR3 is 14 amino acids long. V was clipped by 6 bases and J by 5 bases; unmatched bases: 3. Germline V lookup: CDR1 MGHDK, CDR2 SYGVNS. CDR3 sequence reads: CASSKDRGTGELFF. For the CDR3, the DNA is TGTGCCAGCAGCAAGGACAGGGGGACCGGGGAGCTGTTTTTT. Combining the CDR3 with reference TRBV25-1 and TRBJ2-2 gives the whole variable domain EADIYQTPRYLVIGTGKKITLECSQTMGHDKMYWYQQDPGMELHLIHYSYGVNSTEKGDLSSESTVSRIRTEHFPLTLESARPSHTSQYLCASSKDRGTGELFFGEGSRLTVL.

The chain carries TRBV4-2 and TRBJ1-4; maybe TRBD1 (5 bases). The V and J ends lost 0 bases and 3 bases respectively, with 8 bases between them. The V gene's germline CDR1 is LGHNA and CDR2 YNFKEQ. The CDR3 covers 15 residues. Here the CDR3 reads CASSQDSGSNEKLFF. CDR3 bases: TGTGCCAGCAGCCAAGATTCAGGGTCTAATGAAAAACTGTTTTTT.

The V gene is TRBV5-8, the J gene TRBJ1-4, with D unclear. Germline V CDR1 and CDR2: SGHTS, YDEGEE. The V gene lost 1 base and the J gene lost 0 bases, with 10 bases spanning the gap. This CDR3 contains 16 residues. The CDR3 nucleotides read TGTGCCAGCAGCTTGTGGGCAGTTGCAACTAATGAAAAACTGTTTTTT. Translation gives CASSLWAVATNEKLFF.

The rearrangement uses TRBV6-5 and TRBJ2-1; tentative D call: TRBD2 (6 bases). Germline assignment: CDR1 MNHEY and CDR2 SVGAGI. The CDR3 contains 14 residues. V lost 11 bases, J lost 5 bases, and 19 bases lay in between. The CDR3 DNA is TGTGCCGCCACTTACGGGGGTTCCAACAATGAGCAGTTCTTC. Translating it yields CAATYGGSNNEQFF.

This clone was recorded only once. The CDR3 coding sequence is TGTGCCAGTAGTATTCCGGACAGGCCGAACACTGAAGCTTTCTTT. Its translation is CASSIPDRPNTEAFF. The chain has TRBV19 and TRBJ1-1; TRBD1 agrees at 7 bases. Unmatched junction bases numbered 5, after V lost 3 bases and J lost 1 base. Germline loops: CDR1 LNHDA, CDR2 SQIVND (reference sequence). CDR3 length equals 15 residues.

This rearrangement joins TRBV5-1 to TRBJ2-5; possibly TRBD2 for D (8 bases). The CDR3 consists of 15 residues. Germline V gene lookup returns CDR1 SGHRS and CDR2 YFSETQ. The germline V and J ends were trimmed by 9 bases and 0 bases, with 18 bases remaining between them. The DNA for the CDR3 is TGCGCCACCCGACGGGAGGGGGCCTACCAAGAGACCCAGTACTTC. Translation gives CATRREGAYQETQYF.